The clone carrying this TCR beta chain was recorded a few times. Its antigen is still unknown. The CDR3 runs 16 residues. Per germline, CDR1 MNHNS and CDR2 SASEGT. J was trimmed by 4 bases and V by 5 bases; bases with no gene match: 7. The sample is drawn from a study of T cells after yellow fever vaccination. Study-wide results and limits: Though weaker, the secondary response peaked faster, on day 5 versus 15.

A universal primer site and UMIs were added as TCR cDNA was made by 5'RACE template switching. Using its own MiXCR run on the 5' RACE reads, TCRdb lists one record per CDR3 protein. Among hundreds of thousands of distinct CDR3 sequences listed, 13% were seen once. This TCR came from a man aged 25 to 45 who received the YFV17D yellow fever vaccine. The gene calls are TRBV6-1 and TRBJ2-7; 14 bases agree with TRBD2. This specimen was PBMCs, taken on the day of the yellow fever booster vaccination. CDR3 in amino acids: CASSPGLAGAGYEQYF. CDR3 DNA: TGTGCCAGCAGTCCGGGACTAGCGGGAGCCGGTTACGAGCAGTACTTC.